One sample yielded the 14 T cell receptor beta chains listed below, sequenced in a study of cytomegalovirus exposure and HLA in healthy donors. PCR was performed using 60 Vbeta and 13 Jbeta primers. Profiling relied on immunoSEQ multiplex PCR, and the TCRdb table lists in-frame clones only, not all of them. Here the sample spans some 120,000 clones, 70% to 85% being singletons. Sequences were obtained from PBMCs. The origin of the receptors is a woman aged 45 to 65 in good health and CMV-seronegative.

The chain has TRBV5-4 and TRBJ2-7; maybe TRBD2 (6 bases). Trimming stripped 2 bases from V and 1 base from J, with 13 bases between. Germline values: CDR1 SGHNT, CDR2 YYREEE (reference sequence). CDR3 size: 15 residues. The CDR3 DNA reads TGTGCCAGCAGCTTTATCGGGAGCGGTTCCTACGAGCAGTACTTC. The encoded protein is CASSFIGSGSYEQYF.

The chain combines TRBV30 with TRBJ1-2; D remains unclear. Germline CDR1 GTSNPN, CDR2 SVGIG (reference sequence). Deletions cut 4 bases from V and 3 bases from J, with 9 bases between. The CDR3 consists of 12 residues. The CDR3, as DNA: TGTGCCTGGATCGGAGGGCACTATGGCTACACCTTC. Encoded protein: CAWIGGHYGYTF.

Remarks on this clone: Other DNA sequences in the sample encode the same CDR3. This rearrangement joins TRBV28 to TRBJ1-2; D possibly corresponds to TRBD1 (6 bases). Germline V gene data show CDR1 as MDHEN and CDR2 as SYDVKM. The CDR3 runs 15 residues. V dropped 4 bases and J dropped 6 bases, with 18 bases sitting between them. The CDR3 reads CASSSGGAEGDGYTF. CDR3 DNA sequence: TGTGCCAGCAGTTCGGGGGGCGCGGAAGGGGATGGCTACACCTTC.

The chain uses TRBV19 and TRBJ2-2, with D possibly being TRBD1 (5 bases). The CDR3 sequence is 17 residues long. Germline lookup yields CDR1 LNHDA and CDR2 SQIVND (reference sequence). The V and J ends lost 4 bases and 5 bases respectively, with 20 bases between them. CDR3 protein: CASSTPYRRGGTGELFF. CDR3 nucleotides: TGTGCCAGTAGTACTCCGTATCGAAGGGGCGGTACCGGGGAGCTGTTTTTT.

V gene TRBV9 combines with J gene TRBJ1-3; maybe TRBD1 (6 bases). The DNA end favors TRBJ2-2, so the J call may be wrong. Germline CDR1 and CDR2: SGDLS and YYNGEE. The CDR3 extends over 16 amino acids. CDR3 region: CASSPRQELNTGELFF. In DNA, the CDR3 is TGTGCCAGCAGCCCTCGACAGGAGCTGAACACCGGGGAGCTGTTTTTT.

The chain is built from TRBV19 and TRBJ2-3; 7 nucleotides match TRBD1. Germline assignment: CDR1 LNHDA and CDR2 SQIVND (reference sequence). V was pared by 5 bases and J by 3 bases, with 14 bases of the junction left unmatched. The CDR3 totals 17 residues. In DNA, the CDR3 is TGTGCCAGTAGTGCCGACCAAGACAGGGTCCGGACAGATACGCAGTATTTT. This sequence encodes CASSADQDRVRTDTQYF.

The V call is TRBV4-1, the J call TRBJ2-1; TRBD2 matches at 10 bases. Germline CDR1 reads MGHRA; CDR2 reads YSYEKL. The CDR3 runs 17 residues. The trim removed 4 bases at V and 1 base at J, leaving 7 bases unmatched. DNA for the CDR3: TGCGCCAGCAGCCGGATTAGCGGGAGGTCTTCCTACAATGAGCAGTTCTTC. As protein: CASSRISGRSSYNEQFF.

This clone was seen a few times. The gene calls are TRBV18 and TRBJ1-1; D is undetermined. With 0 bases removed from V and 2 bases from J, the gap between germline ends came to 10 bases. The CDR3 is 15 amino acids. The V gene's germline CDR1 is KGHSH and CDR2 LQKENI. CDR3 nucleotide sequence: TGTGCCAGCTCACCACCGCGGGTGTCTAACACTGAAGCTTTCTTT. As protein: CASSPPRVSNTEAFF.

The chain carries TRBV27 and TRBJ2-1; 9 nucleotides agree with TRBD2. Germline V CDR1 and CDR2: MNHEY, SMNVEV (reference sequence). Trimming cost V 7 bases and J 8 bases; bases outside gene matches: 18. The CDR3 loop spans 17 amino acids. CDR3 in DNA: TGTGCCAGCACCTCATTGGTGGGTGCGGGAGGGATGGATGAGCAGTTCTTC. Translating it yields CASTSLVGAGGMDEQFF.

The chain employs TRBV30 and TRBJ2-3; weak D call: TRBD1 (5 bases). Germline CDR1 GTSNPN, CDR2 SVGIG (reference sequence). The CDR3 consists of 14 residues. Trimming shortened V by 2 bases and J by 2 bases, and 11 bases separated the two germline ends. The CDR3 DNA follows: TGTGCCTGGAGTCGGTGGGGCCTCACAGATACGCAGTATTTT. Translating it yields CAWSRWGLTDTQYF.

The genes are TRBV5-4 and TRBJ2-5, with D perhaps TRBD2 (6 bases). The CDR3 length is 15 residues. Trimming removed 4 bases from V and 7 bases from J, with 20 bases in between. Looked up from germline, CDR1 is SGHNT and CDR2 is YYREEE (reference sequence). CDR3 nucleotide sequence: TGTGCCAGCAGCCGATCGACCCGGGACTCCCTGACCCAGTACTTC. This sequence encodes CASSRSTRDSLTQYF.

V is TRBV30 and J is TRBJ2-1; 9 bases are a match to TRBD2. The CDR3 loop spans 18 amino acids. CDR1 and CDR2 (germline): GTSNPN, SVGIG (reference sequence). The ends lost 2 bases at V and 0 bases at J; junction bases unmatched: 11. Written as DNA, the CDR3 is TGTGCCTGGAGTCGAGGTAGCGGGGGAGCCAGCTCCTACAATGAGCAGTTCTTC. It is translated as CAWSRGSGGASSYNEQFF. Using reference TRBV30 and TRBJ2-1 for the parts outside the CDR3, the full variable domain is SQTIHQWPATLVQPVGSPLSLECTVEGTSNPNLYWYRQAAGRGLQLLFYSVGIGQISSEVPQNLSASRPQDRQFILSSKKLLLSDSGFYLCAWSRGSGGASSYNEQFFGPGTRLTVL.

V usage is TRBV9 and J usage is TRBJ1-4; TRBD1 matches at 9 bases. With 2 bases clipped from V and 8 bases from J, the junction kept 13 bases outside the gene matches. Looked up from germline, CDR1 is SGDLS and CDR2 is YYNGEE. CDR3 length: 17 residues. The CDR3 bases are TGTGCCAGCAGCGTTGACAGGGGGTGGAAGGGTTCAGAAAAACTGTTTTTT. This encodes CASSVDRGWKGSEKLFF.

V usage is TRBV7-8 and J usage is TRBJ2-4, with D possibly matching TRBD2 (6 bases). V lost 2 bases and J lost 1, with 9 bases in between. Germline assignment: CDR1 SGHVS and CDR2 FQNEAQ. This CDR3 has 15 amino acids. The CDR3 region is CASSLRREAKNIQYF. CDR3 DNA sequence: TGTGCCAGCAGCTTAAGGAGGGAGGCCAAAAACATTCAGTACTTC. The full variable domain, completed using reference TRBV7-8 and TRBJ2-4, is GAGVSQSPRYKVAKRGQDVALRCDPISGHVSLFWYQQALGQGPEFLTYFQNEAQLDKSGLPSDRFFAERPEGSVSTLKIQRTQQEDSAVYLCASSLRREAKNIQYFGAGTRLSVL.